This TCR beta chain was retrieved from a study of blood T cells in healthy people across ages. For the second PCR, which ran for roughly 7 to 11 cycles, a sample-barcoded 5' primer and a J-beta primer mix were used. TCRdb processed the 5' RACE reads anew with MiXCR; each CDR3 protein has one entry. The sample lists 650,000 to 1,000,000 distinct CDR3 sequences; around 36% were seen once. The CDR3 is 14 residues long. Germline V gene sequence: CDR1 DFQATT, CDR2 SNEGSKA (reference sequence). Trimming shortened V by 3 bases and J by 4 bases, and 15 bases separated the two germline ends. This clonotype has only one observation.

Material: blood. The clonotype originates from a man aged 18 to 30 in good health. The chain has TRBV20-1 and TRBJ1-1; D is perhaps TRBD1 (6 bases). The CDR3 is CSARGQGYGTEAFF. CDR3 in DNA: TGCAGTGCTAGGGGGCAGGGGTACGGCACTGAAGCTTTCTTT.